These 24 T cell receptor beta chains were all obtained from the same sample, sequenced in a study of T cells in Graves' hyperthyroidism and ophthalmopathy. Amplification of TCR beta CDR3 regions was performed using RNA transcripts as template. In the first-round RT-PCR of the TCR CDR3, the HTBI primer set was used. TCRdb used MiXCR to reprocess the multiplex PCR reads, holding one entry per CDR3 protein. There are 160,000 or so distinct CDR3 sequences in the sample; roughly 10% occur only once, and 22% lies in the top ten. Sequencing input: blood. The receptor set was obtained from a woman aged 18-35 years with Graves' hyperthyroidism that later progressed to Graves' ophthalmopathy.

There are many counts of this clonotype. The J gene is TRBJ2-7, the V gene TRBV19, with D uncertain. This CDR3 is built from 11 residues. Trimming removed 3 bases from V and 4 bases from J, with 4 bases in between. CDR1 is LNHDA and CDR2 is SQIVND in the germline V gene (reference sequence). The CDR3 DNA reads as TGTGCCAGTAGTATGGGGTACGAGCAGTACTTC. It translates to CASSMGYEQYF.

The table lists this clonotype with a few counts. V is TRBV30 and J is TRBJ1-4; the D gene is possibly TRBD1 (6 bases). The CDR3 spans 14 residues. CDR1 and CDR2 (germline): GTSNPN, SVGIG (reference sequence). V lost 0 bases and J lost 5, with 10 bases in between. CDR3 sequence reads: CAWSVQGWNEKLFF. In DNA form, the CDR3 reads TGTGCCTGGAGTGTACAGGGATGGAATGAAAAACTGTTTTTT.

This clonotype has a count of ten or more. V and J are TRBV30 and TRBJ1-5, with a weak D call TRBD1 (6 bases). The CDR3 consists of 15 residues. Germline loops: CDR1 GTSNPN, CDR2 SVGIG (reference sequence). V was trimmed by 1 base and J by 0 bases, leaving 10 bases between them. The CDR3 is CAWSAGAYSNQPQHF. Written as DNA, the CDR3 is TGTGCCTGGAGTGCAGGGGCCTATAGCAATCAGCCCCAGCATTTT.

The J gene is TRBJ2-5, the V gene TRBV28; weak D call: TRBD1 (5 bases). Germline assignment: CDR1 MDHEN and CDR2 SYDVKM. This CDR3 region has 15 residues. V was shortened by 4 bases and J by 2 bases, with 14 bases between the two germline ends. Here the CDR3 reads CASSSPRTGQETQYF. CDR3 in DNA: TGTGCCAGCAGTTCACCCCGTACAGGTCAAGAGACCCAGTACTTC.

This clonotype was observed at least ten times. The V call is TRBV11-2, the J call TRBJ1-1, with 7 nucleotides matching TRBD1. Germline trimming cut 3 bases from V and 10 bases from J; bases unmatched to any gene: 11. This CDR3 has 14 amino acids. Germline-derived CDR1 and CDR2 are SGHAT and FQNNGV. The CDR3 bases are TGTGCCAGCAGCTTGGACCCAGGGGGAAGTGGAGCTTTCTTT. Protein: CASSLDPGGSGAFF.

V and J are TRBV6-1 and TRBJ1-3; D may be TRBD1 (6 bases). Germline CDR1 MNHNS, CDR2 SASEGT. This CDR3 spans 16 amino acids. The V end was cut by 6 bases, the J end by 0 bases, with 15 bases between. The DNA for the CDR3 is TGTGCCAGCAGCCTAAGACGACAGGACTCTGGAAACACCATATATTTT. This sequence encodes CASSLRRQDSGNTIYF.

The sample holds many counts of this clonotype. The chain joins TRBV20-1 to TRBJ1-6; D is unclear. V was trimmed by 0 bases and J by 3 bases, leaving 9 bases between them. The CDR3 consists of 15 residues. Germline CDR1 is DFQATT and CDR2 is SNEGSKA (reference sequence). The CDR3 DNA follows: TGCAGTGCTAGAGATGTACAGAACTATAATTCACCCCTCCACTTT. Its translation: CSARDVQNYNSPLHF.

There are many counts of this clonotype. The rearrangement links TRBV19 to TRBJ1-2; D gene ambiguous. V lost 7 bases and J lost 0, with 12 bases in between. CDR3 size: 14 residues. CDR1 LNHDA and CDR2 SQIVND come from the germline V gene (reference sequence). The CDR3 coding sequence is TGTGCCAGTAACCTGAGAGGAGCTAACTATGGCTACACCTTC. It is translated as CASNLRGANYGYTF.

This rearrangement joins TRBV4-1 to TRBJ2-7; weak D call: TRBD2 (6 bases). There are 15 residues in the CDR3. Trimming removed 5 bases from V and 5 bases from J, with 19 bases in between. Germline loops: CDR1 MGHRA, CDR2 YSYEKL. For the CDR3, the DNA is TGCGCCAGCAGCGAAATAGAGCCTAGCGCCAACGAGCAGTACTTC. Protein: CASSEIEPSANEQYF.

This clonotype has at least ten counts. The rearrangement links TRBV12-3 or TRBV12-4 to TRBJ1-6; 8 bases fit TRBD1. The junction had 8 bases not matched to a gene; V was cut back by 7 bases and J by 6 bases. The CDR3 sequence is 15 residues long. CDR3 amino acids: CASTYWQGANSPLHF. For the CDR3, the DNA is TGTGCCAGCACCTATTGGCAGGGGGCTAATTCACCCCTCCACTTT.

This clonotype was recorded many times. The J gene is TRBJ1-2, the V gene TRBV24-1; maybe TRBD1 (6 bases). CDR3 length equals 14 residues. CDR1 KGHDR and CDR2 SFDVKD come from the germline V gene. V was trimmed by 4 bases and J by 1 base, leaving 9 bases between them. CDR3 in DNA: TGTGCCACCAGTGAACAGGGACTTAACTATGGCTACACCTTC. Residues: CATSEQGLNYGYTF.

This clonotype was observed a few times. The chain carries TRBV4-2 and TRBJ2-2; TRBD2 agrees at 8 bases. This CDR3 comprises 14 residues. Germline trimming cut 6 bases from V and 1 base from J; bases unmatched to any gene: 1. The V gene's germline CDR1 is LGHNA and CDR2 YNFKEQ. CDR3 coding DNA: TGTGCCAGCAGACTAGCGGAGAACACCGGGGAGCTGTTTTTT. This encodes CASRLAENTGELFF.

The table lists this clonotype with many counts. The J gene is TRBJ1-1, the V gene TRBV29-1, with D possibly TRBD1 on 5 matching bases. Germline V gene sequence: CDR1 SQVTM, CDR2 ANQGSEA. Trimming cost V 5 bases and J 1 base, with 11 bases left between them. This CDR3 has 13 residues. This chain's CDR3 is CSVKDTTNTEAFF. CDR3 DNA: TGCAGCGTTAAGGACACCACGAACACTGAAGCTTTCTTT. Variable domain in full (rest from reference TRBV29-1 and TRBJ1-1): SAVISQKPSRDICQRGTSLTIQCQVDSQVTMMFWYRQQPGQSLTLIATANQGSEATYESGFVIDKFPISRPNLTFSTLTVSNMSPEDSSIYLCSVKDTTNTEAFFGQGTRLTVV.

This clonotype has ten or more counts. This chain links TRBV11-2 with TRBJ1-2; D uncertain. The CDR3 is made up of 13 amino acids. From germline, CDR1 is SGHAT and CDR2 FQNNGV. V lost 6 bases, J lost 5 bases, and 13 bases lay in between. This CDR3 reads CASSSMGSYGYTF. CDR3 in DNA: TGTGCCAGCAGTTCTATGGGATCGTATGGCTACACCTTC.

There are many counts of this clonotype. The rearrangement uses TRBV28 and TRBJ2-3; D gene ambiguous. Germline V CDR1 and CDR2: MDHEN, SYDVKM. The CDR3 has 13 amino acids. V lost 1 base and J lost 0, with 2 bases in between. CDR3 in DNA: TGTGCCAGCAGTTTATACAGCACAGATACGCAGTATTTT. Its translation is CASSLYSTDTQYF.

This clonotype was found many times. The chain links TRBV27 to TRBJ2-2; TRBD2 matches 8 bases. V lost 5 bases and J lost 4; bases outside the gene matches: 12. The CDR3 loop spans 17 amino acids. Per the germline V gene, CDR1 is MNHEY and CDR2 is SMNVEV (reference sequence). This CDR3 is CASSPQPGTRSTGELFF. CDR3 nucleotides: TGTGCCAGCAGTCCTCAACCCGGGACTAGAAGCACCGGGGAGCTGTTTTTT.

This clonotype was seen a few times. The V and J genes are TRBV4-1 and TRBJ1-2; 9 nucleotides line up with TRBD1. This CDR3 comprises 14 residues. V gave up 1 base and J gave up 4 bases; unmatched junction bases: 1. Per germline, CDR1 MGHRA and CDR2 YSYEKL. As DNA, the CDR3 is TGCGCCAGCAGCCAAGGGGACAGGGTCTATGGCTACACCTTC. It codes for CASSQGDRVYGYTF.

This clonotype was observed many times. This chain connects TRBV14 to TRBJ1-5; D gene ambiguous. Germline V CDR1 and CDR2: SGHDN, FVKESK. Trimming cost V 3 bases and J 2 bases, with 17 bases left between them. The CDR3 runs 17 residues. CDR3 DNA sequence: TGTGCCAGCAGCCACGTTGGTCGTTCTAGGGGCAATCAGCCCCAGCATTTT. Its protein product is CASSHVGRSRGNQPQHF.

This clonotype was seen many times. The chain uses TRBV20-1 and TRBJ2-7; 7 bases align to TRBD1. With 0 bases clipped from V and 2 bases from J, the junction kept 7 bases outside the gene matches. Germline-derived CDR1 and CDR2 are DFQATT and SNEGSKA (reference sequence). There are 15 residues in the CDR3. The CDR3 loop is CSARDGSQGAYEQYF. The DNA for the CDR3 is TGCAGTGCTAGAGATGGGAGCCAGGGGGCCTACGAGCAGTACTTC.

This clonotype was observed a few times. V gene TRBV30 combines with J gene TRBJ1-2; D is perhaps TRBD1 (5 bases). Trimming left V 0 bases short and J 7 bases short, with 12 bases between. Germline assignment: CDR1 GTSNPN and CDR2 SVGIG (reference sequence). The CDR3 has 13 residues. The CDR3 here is CAWSVVRVGGYTF. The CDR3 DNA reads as TGTGCCTGGAGTGTAGTCAGGGTGGGTGGCTACACCTTC.

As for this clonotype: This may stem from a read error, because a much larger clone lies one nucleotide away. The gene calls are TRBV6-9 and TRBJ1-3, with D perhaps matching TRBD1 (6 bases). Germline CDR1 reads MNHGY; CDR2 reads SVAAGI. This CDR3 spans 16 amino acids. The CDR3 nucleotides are TGTGCCAGCAGCTTATCCAGGGGAATTTCTGGAGACACCATATATTTT. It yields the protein CASSLSRGISGDTIYF.

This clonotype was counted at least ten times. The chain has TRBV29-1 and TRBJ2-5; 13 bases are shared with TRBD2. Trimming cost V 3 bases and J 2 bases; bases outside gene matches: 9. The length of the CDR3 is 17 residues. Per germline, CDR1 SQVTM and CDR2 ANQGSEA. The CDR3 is CSVDSVTSGGPQETQYF. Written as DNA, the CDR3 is TGCAGCGTTGATTCTGTGACTAGCGGGGGGCCACAAGAGACCCAGTACTTC.

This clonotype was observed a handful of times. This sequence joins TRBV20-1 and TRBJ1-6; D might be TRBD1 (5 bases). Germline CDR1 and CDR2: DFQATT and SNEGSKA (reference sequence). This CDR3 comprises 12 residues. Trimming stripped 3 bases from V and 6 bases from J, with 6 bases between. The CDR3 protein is CSASGTNSPLHF. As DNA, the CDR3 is TGCAGTGCTAGTGGGACTAATTCACCCCTCCACTTT.

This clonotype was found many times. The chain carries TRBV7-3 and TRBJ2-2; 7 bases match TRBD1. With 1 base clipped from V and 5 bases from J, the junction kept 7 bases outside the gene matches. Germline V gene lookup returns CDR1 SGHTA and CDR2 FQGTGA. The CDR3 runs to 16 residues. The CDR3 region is CASSLRQGEGTGELFF. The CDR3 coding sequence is TGTGCCAGCAGCTTAAGACAGGGCGAGGGAACCGGGGAGCTGTTTTTT.